This T cell receptor beta chain was sequenced in a study of blood T cells in healthy people across ages. Study findings and constraints: Expanded clonotype changes were possibly confounded by unknown donor CMV status.

Germline CDR1 is SGHTA and CDR2 is FQGNSA. CDR3 size: 17 residues. Alongside a J-beta primer mix, a sample-barcoded 5' primer served in a second PCR lasting about 6 to 12 cycles. TCRdb passed the 5' RACE reads through MiXCR, listing each CDR3 protein once. The table includes under 2,000,000 distinct CDR3 sequences, around 50% detected once. Remarks on this clonotype: Its antigen is as yet unknown. One junction end does not reproduce the germline sequence, and a read error may be involved.

The gene calls are TRBV7-2 and TRBJ2-6; 9 nucleotides align to TRBD1. The receptor was isolated from a woman between 40 and 50 years old in good health. The sequencing input was blood. The CDR3 DNA is TGTGCCAGCAGTCCGGGACAGGGAATTTCTGGGGCCAACGTCCCGACTTTC. This translates into CASSPGQGISGANVPTF.